The clone carrying this T cell receptor (beta chain) was seen ten or more times. Antigen: not known. The CDR3 has 14 residues. Germline values: CDR1 SQVTM, CDR2 ANQGSEA. V shed 6 bases and J 7 bases; nucleotides not matched to a gene: 15. The data are from a study of regulatory T cells in long-lasting Graves disease. Study outcomes and limitations: TRBV28, TRBJ1-2 and TRBJ2-5 were segments that persistent disease favored.

Sample time point: newly diagnosed GD, antithyroid drugs for less than 3 months. With RNA extracted from PBMCs as input, the TCR library was made. HTBI primers from iRepertoire and Arm-PCR of CDR3 regions yielded the TCR beta libraries. One entry per CDR3 protein results from TCRdb running MiXCR on the multiplex PCR reads. The sample comprises 400,000 to 500,000 distinct CDR3 sequences, approximately 15% of which are singletons, and approximately 7.8% rests with the top ten. These sequences were also reported in another study, on T cells in Graves' hyperthyroidism and ophthalmopathy.

The input for sequencing was peripheral blood mononuclear cells (PBMCs), taken at new diagnosis, from a patient treated with antithyroid drugs. The rearrangement joins TRBV29-1 to TRBJ2-7; 7 bases line up with TRBD2. The sequence derives from a woman in her 40s with Graves disease. CDR3 region: CSVAWRERSWEQYF. The CDR3 nucleotides read TGCAGCGTCGCCTGGCGGGAGCGATCGTGGGAGCAGTACTTC.